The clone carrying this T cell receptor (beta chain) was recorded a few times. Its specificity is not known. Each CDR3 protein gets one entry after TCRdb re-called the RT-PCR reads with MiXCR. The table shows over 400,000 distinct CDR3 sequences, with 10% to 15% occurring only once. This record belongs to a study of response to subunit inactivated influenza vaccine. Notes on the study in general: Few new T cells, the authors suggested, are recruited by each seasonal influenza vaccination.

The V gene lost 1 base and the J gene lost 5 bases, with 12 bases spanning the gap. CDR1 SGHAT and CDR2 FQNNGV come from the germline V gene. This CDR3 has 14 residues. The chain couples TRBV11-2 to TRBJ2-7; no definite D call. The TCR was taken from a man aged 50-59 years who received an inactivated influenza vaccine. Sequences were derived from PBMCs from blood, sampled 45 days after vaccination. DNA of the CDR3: TGTGCCAGCAGCTTAGGACAACACCGGGACGAGCAGTACTTC. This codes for CASSLGQHRDEQYF.